This T cell receptor (beta chain) comes out of a study of blood T cell repertoires in COVID-19. Germline trimming cut 1 base from V and 1 base from J; bases unmatched to any gene: 12. Germline values: CDR1 SGHRS, CDR2 YFSETQ. The CDR3 runs 20 residues. This clone has just one count. Generated by immunoSEQ multiplex PCR, the TCRdb table keeps only in-frame clones and is missing some. The profile covers around 200,000 clones, with 85% to 90% appearing a single time and approximately 6.1% taken by the ten largest. The sample was peripheral blood. The sequence derives from a man at least 80 years old with acute or convalescent COVID-19. The chain links TRBV5-1 to TRBJ2-6; 9 bases align to TRBD1. This CDR3 reads CASSLNPAGQGTSGANVLTF. The CDR3 nucleotides are TGCGCCAGCAGCTTGAACCCCGCGGGACAGGGCACGTCTGGGGCCAACGTCCTGACTTTC. The complete variable domain, with remaining parts taken from reference TRBV5-1 and TRBJ2-6, reads KAGVTQTPRYLIKTRGQQVTLSCSPISGHRSVSWYQQTPGQGLQFLFEYFSETQRNKGNFPGRFSGRQFSNSRSEMNVSTLELGDSALYLCASSLNPAGQGTSGANVLTFGAGSRLTVL.